This T cell receptor beta chain derives from a study of beta chain features in type 1 diabetes. Study-level points and caveats: TCRB CDR3s from Type 1 diabetes patients were moderately but significantly shorter in all four CD4+ subsets.

This clone was seen a handful of times. Its antigen is as yet unknown. Other nucleotide sequences in the sample specify the same CDR3. Since all of the isolated RNA was reverse transcribed, expressed TCRB transcripts were what got sequenced. Measured with immunoSEQ multiplex PCR; TCRdb has only the in-frame clones, and not every one. The sample has fewer than 550,000 clones, roughly 11% seen once. With 0 bases removed from V and 4 bases from J, the gap between germline ends came to 7 bases. This CDR3 has 13 amino acids. The germline gives CDR1 SGHNT, CDR2 YYREEE (reference sequence). This receptor was identified in a woman between 18 and 30 years old in good health. The rearrangement links TRBV5-4 to TRBJ1-2; D gene unclear. The material sequenced was naive CD4+ T cells from blood. In DNA form, the CDR3 reads TGTGCCAGCAGCTTGGACAGAGGCTATGGCTACACCTTC. Its protein is CASSLDRGYGYTF.